Below, 3 T cell receptor beta chains from the same sample are listed, as sequenced in a study of molecular identifiers for immune sequencing clone quantification. MiXCR, applied by TCRdb to the PCR reads, yields one record per CDR3 protein. This repertoire shows fewer than 350,000 distinct CDR3 sequences, about 22% found once; its top ten account for 0.65% to 0.95%. The material sequenced was naive CD8+ T cells from blood, with Jurkat cell RNA spiked in. Subset defined: FACS-sorted CD8+CD4-CCR7+CD45RA+ naive T cells. The receptors here all came from a human donor in good health. Some libraries in this study had Jurkat cell RNA spiked in.

To note about this clonotype: A much larger clone is a single base away; this may be a read error. This chain connects TRBV24-1 to TRBJ2-1; 8 positions agree with TRBD1. Germline CDR1 is KGHDR and CDR2 is SFDVKD. The CDR3 spans 13 residues. CDR3 protein: CTTSRNDRGEQFF. CDR3 coding DNA: TGTACCACCAGCCGCAATGACAGGGGTGAGCAGTTCTTC.

This clonotype was picked up a small number of times. The J gene is TRBJ2-7, the V gene TRBV12-3 or TRBV12-4, with 8 bases that match TRBD1. After removal of 5 bases from V and 5 bases from J, the junction contained 20 bases not matched to a gene. This CDR3 region has 18 residues. For the CDR3, the DNA is TGTGCCAGCAGTACCGCCATGACTCGGACAGGGCCGCTCCACGAGCAGTACTTC. It codes for CASSTAMTRTGPLHEQYF.

This clonotype occurred a few times. The CDR3 is CASSIWNTGELFF. The CDR3 DNA reads as TGTGCCAGTAGTATTTGGAACACCGGGGAGCTGTTTTTT. This sequence joins TRBV19 and TRBJ2-2; D is unclear. Looked up from germline, CDR1 is LNHDA and CDR2 is SQIVND (reference sequence). Trimming removed 3 bases at V and 1 base at J, with 3 bases between. This CDR3 is 13 amino acids long.